This T cell receptor (beta chain) was documented in a study of beta chain features in type 1 diabetes. Germline CDR1 is MDHEN and CDR2 is SYDVKM. V was clipped by 0 bases and J by 5 bases, with 4 bases between them. This CDR3 is 13 amino acids long. Remarks on this clone: Its specificity is not known. The same CDR3 also results from other DNA sequences found in this sample.

Expressed TCRB transcripts got sequenced, as all isolated RNA was reverse transcribed. TCRdb's table, derived via immunoSEQ multiplex PCR, lists solely in-frame clones and lacks some. Of about 900,000 clones in the sample, roughly 15% were seen once. Study-wide findings and caveats: The naive, central memory and Treg TCRB repertoires looked more alike in patients than they did in healthy donors.

Isolation of CD4+ naive, central memory, regulatory and stem cell-like memory cells was achieved by sorting via CD45RO/CCR7/CD25/CD127/CD95/CD27. The rearrangement uses TRBV28 and TRBJ2-2; D unresolved. Sequencing input: naive CD4+ T cells from blood. The source of this sequence is a woman aged 18-30 years in good health. The CDR3 region is CASSLWGTGELFF. The CDR3 bases are TGTGCCAGCAGTTTATGGGGAACCGGGGAGCTGTTTTTT.